Here is one T cell receptor (beta chain) with its context. This specimen belongs to a study of blood T cell repertoires in COVID-19. Overall study: Researchers got acute and convalescent COVID-19 samples from the United States, Italy and Spain. In each case, the material was cDNA or gDNA derived from T cells, B-cell-depleted T cells, or PBMCs.

V dropped 1 base and J dropped 9; count of bases not matched to a gene: 12. The CDR3 totals 16 residues. Germline V gene sequence: CDR1 MNHEY, CDR2 SMNVEV (reference sequence). Authors' data handling: Estimation of nucleated cell counts relied on the amplification of reference gene primers. Some clones are missing from TCRdb's copy, which holds only in-frame ones; the method was immunoSEQ multiplex PCR. V, J and clone size were drawn from that table, and D and trimming were deduced from the DNA. The sample lists some 45,000 clones, about 90% occurring once. This clonotype was obtained from a human donor in a cohort sampled during active COVID-19. Source material: peripheral blood. The genes are TRBV27 and TRBJ2-1, with TRBD1 identical over 7 bases. The CDR3 sequence: CASSLYSRDSAGEQFF. The CDR3 DNA follows: TGTGCCAGCAGTTTATATTCCCGGGACAGCGCAGGTGAGCAGTTCTTC.